The 17 T cell receptor beta chains in this list originate from one sample, sequenced in a study of identical twins (dated by TCRdb to the mid-2010s). Library prep was done by 5' RACE. Sequencing was performed on an Illumina HiSeq 2000. The raw public reads went through TCRdb reprocessing: fastp at Q25, MiXCR clone calling, in-frame beta chains kept. A single entry per CDR3 protein holds the most common genes and DNA from its merged rows. The sample table contains 410,000 or so distinct CDR3 sequences; only one count was recorded for roughly 20% of them. 10% to 15% of the sample comes from the top ten. Sequencing was carried out using naive T cells sorted from blood. The cell subset or site label corresponds to: cells isolated with a human naive T-cell isolation kit. The origin of the receptors is a man in his forties or fifties in good health.

V and J are TRBV12-3 or TRBV12-4 and TRBJ2-1; no reliable D call. The CDR3 spans 12 residues. Trimming took 1 base from V and 10 from J, leaving 8 bases between them. The CDR3 DNA reads TGTGCCAGCAGTTTAGAATTAGGGGAGCAGTTCTTC. This sequence encodes CASSLELGEQFF.

This clonotype was counted at least ten times. The chain has TRBV5-1 and TRBJ1-4; D call uncertain. V was shortened by 4 bases and J by 0 bases, with 10 bases between the two germline ends. This CDR3 comprises 15 residues. Germline-derived CDR1 and CDR2 are SGHRS and YFSETQ. The CDR3 region has the DNA TGCGCCAGCAGCATACAAGGAACAACTAATGAAAAACTGTTTTTT. It is translated as CASSIQGTTNEKLFF. The variable domain in full, completed from reference TRBV5-1 and TRBJ1-4, reads KAGVTQTPRYLIKTRGQQVTLSCSPISGHRSVSWYQQTPGQGLQFLFEYFSETQRNKGNFPGRFSGRQFSNSRSEMNVSTLELGDSALYLCASSIQGTTNEKLFFGSGTQLSVL.

This clonotype was counted ten times or more. The J gene is TRBJ2-7, the V gene TRBV28; TRBD2 matches at 11 bases. With V trimmed by 5 bases and J by 2 bases, 5 bases remained unmatched. This CDR3 has 15 amino acids. The germline gives CDR1 MDHEN, CDR2 SYDVKM. The chain's CDR3 is CASSPLSGRAYEQYF. The CDR3 nucleotides are TGTGCCAGCAGTCCCCTTAGCGGGAGGGCCTACGAGCAGTACTTC.

A single count supports this clonotype. The genes are TRBV7-8 and TRBJ1-1; no reliable D call. Germline V CDR1 and CDR2: SGHVS, FQNEAQ. The V end was cut by 5 bases, the J end by 5 bases, with 18 bases between. The CDR3 totals 15 residues. The CDR3 DNA is TGTGCCAGCAGCATGCCGATAAAGGGAAGGACTGAAGCTTTCTTT. Its protein is CASSMPIKGRTEAFF.

V gene TRBV6-5 combines with J gene TRBJ2-1, with D possibly being TRBD2 (6 bases). CDR1 is MNHEY and CDR2 is SVGAGI in the germline V gene. Between the trimmed V and J ends, which lost 4 bases and 1 base, there was a span of 11 bases. The CDR3 totals 15 residues. The CDR3 reads CASSLAGRSYNEQFF. CDR3 DNA: TGTGCCAGCAGTTTGGCGGGGAGATCCTACAATGAGCAGTTCTTC.

This clonotype was found many times. The chain employs TRBV7-3 and TRBJ2-2; perhaps TRBD2 as D (6 bases). The CDR3 has 18 residues. The V gene's germline CDR1 is SGHTA and CDR2 FQGTGA. V was pared by 1 base and J by 6 bases, with 21 bases between. The CDR3 nucleotides read TGTGCCAGCAGCTTAAAGCCTAGCGAGACCCTCAAACCCGGGGAGCTGTTTTTT. Translating it yields CASSLKPSETLKPGELFF.

This clonotype was seen a few times. The gene calls are TRBV7-2 and TRBJ2-1; 10 bases are a match to TRBD2. The CDR3 consists of 14 residues. Germline CDR1 SGHTA, CDR2 FQGNSA. V lost 6 bases, J lost 7 bases, and 6 bases stayed unmatched. The CDR3 loop reads CASRMISGRNEQFF. The DNA for the CDR3 is TGTGCCAGCAGGATGATTAGCGGGAGGAATGAGCAGTTCTTC.

This clonotype was observed a few times. The chain is built from TRBV4-2 and TRBJ2-1; a possible D gene is TRBD2 (6 bases). CDR3 length equals 17 residues. V shed 0 bases and J shed 7 bases, with 19 bases lying between them. Germline V lookup: CDR1 LGHNA, CDR2 YNFKEQ. CDR3 in DNA: TGTGCCAGCAGCCAAGATCGCGGAGGGCAAGGGTTAAATGAGCAGTTCTTC. Amino acids: CASSQDRGGQGLNEQFF.

This clonotype occurred many times. V gene TRBV3-1 combines with J gene TRBJ2-1, with unresolved D. Trimming removed 3 bases at V and 1 base at J, with 7 bases between. CDR1 and CDR2 (germline): LGHDT, YNNKEL (reference sequence). The CDR3 runs to 14 residues. The chain's CDR3 is CASSHTRSYNEQFF. The CDR3, as DNA: TGTGCCAGCAGCCATACGCGGTCCTACAATGAGCAGTTCTTC.

In this sample, this clonotype turned up many times. The chain employs TRBV10-2 and TRBJ2-7; D is unresolved. CDR3 size: 12 residues. The V end was cut by 1 base, the J end by 2 bases, with 3 bases between. Germline V lookup: CDR1 WSHSY, CDR2 SAAADI. The CDR3 loop reads CASSEFAYEQYF. The CDR3 DNA sequence: TGCGCCAGCAGTGAGTTTGCCTACGAGCAGTACTTC.

This clonotype has more than one count but fewer than ten. The V call is TRBV4-1, the J call TRBJ2-1; D perhaps matches TRBD2 (5 bases). Trimming took off 2 bases at V and 1 base at J, with 15 bases between the two ends. The CDR3 is 17 amino acids. Germline CDR1 and CDR2: MGHRA and YSYEKL. CDR3 protein: CASSQIRLAKSYNEQFF. The DNA of the CDR3 is TGCGCCAGCAGCCAAATTCGCCTAGCAAAATCCTACAATGAGCAGTTCTTC.

The chain recombines TRBV28 with TRBJ1-5, with TRBD1 as a possible D gene (6 bases). CDR1 and CDR2 from the germline V gene are MDHEN and SYDVKM. V was trimmed by 10 bases and J by 2 bases, leaving 15 bases between them. The CDR3 runs to 14 residues. In DNA form, the CDR3 reads TGTGCCACCCAAACCTGGACAGGCAATCAGCCCCAGCATTTT. This codes for CATQTWTGNQPQHF.

As DNA, the CDR3 is TGTGCCAGCAGCACCGGGACAGGGGGCCGGGAGACCCAGTACTTC. Amino acid sequence: CASSTGTGGRETQYF. The V gene is TRBV9, the J gene TRBJ2-5; 12 bases fit TRBD1. Germline V gene sequence: CDR1 SGDLS, CDR2 YYNGEE. This CDR3 has 15 amino acids. V was pared by 4 bases and J by 5 bases, with 6 bases of the junction left unmatched. Full variable domain (outside the CDR3, taken from reference TRBV9 and TRBJ2-5): DSGVTQTPKHLITATGQRVTLRCSPRSGDLSVYWYQQSLDQGLQFLIQYYNGEERAKGNILERFSAQQFPDLHSELNLSSLELGDSALYFCASSTGTGGRETQYFGPGTRLLVL.

Many counts were recorded for this clonotype. The chain combines TRBV14 with TRBJ2-2; TRBD2 matches 11 bases. V trimming: 5 bases; J trimming: 7 bases; junction bases outside the gene matches: 9. There are 16 residues in the CDR3. In germline, CDR1 is SGHDN, CDR2 FVKESK. Here the CDR3 reads CASSTTSGRSIGELFF. In DNA form, the CDR3 reads TGTGCCAGCAGCACAACTAGCGGGAGAAGTATCGGGGAGCTGTTTTTT.

This clonotype was counted a few times. This chain connects TRBV5-6 to TRBJ2-1; 7 nucleotides match TRBD2. The CDR3 is 15 residues long. Trimming cost V 0 bases and J 6 bases; bases outside gene matches: 6. Germline V gene lookup returns CDR1 SGHDT and CDR2 YYEEEE. The CDR3 region is CASSLAGLEFNEQFF. In DNA, the CDR3 is TGTGCCAGCAGCTTGGCAGGACTAGAGTTCAATGAGCAGTTCTTC.

The chain carries TRBV7-2 and TRBJ2-5, with D perhaps TRBD2 (6 bases). V lost 1 base, J lost 1 base, and 10 bases lay in between. The germline CDR1 and CDR2 sequences are SGHTA and FQGNSA. This CDR3 is 15 amino acids long. The CDR3 loop reads CASSLDAGLQETQYF. As DNA, the CDR3 is TGTGCCAGCAGCTTAGACGCGGGACTCCAAGAGACCCAGTACTTC.

The chain links TRBV13 to TRBJ1-6, with 10 bases that match TRBD1. The CDR3 has 15 amino acids. J gave up 6 bases and V 5 bases, and 4 bases lay outside the gene matches. Germline-derived CDR1 and CDR2 are PRHDT and FYEKMQ (reference sequence). The CDR3 DNA reads as TGTGCCAGCAGCAAGGGGGACAGGGGTAATTCACCCCTCCACTTT. Protein sequence: CASSKGDRGNSPLHF.